The clone carrying this T cell receptor (beta chain) appeared many times. Deletions cut 4 bases from V and 5 bases from J, with 6 bases between. Germline V gives CDR1 MDHEN, CDR2 SYDVKM. The CDR3 length is 12 residues. Researchers took RNA transcripts and amplified the TCR beta CDR3 regions from them. In the first-round RT-PCR of the TCR CDR3, the HTBI primer set was used. A single record per CDR3 protein comes from TCRdb applying MiXCR to the multiplex PCR reads. The data show under 800,000 distinct CDR3 sequences, 11% to 15% seen once. The data are from a study of T cells in Graves' hyperthyroidism and ophthalmopathy.

The sequencing sample was made of blood. This clonotype was sampled from a woman aged 18-29 years with Graves' hyperthyroidism. The chain carries TRBV28 and TRBJ2-1, with D maybe TRBD1 (5 bases). The CDR3 sequence is CASSSDNNEQFF. As DNA, the CDR3 is TGTGCCAGCAGTTCGGACAACAATGAGCAGTTCTTC.